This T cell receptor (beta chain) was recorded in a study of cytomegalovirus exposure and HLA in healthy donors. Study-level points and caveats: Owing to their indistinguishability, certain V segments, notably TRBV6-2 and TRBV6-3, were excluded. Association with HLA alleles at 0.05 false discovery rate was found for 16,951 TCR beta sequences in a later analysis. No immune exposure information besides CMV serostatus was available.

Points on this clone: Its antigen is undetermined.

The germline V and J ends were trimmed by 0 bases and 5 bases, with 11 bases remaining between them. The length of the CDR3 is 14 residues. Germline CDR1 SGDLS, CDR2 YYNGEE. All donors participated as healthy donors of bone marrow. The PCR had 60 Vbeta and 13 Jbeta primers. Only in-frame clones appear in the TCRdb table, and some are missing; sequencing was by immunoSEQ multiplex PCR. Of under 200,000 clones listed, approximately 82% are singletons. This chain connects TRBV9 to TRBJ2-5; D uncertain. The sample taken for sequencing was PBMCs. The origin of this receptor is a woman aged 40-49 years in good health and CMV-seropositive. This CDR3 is CASSVAIAGETQYF. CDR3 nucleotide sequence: TGTGCCAGCAGCGTAGCCATAGCCGGGGAGACCCAGTACTTC.